This is a list of T cell receptor beta chains from one sample in a study of cytomegalovirus exposure and HLA in healthy donors. TCRdb keeps only in-frame clones here, not all; method: immunoSEQ multiplex PCR. This table has roughly 150,000 clones, just under 85% appearing once. Sequencing input: PBMCs. Every receptor here comes from a man aged 25 to 45 in good health and CMV-seropositive. Each CDR3 is given with its conserved first and last residue. The D gene is left open where the match is weak. Rows may omit the clone size; those that give it use once, few, many or a size class.

D: .
size: .
V: TRBV10-3
J: TRBJ2-1
CDR3: CAISEQRSEQFF
DNA: TGTGCCATCAGTGAACAGCGGAGTGAGCAGTTCTTC

D: .
size: .
V: TRBV13
J: TRBJ1-2
CDR3: CASRRKDSYYGYTF
DNA: TGTGCCAGCAGGAGGAAGGACAGCTACTATGGCTACACCTTC

D: .
size: .
V: TRBV5-5
J: TRBJ2-7
CDR3: CASSPDSPSYEQYF
DNA: TGTGCCAGCAGCCCGGACTCTCCGTCCTACGAGCAGTACTTC

D: .
size: .
V: TRBV10-2
J: TRBJ1-2
CDR3: CASREGHEPSYGYTF
DNA: TGCGCCAGCAGGGAGGGACACGAACCATCCTATGGCTACACCTTC

D: TRBD1
size: once
V: TRBV19
J: TRBJ2-1
CDR3: CASSLGQGVYNEQFF
DNA: TGTGCCAGTAGTCTAGGACAGGGGGTCTACAATGAGCAGTTCTTC

D: TRBD2
size: .
V: TRBV27
J: TRBJ2-1
CDR3: CASSFRLAGIYNEQFF
DNA: TGTGCCAGCAGTTTCAGACTAGCGGGGATATACAATGAGCAGTTCTTC

D: .
size: .
V: TRBV18
J: TRBJ2-2
CDR3: CASSPPQGRNTGELFF
DNA: TGTGCCAGCTCACCTCCTCAGGGTCGGAACACCGGGGAGCTGTTTTTT

D: .
size: many
V: TRBV7-2
J: TRBJ2-5
CDR3: CASSLAGRVEETQYF
DNA: TGTGCCAGCAGCTTAGCTGGCAGGGTGGAAGAGACCCAGTACTTC

D: .
size: .
V: TRBV7-2
J: TRBJ1-2
CDR3: CASSLASGVPGYTF
DNA: TGTGCCAGCAGCTTAGCCTCAGGGGTCCCTGGCTACACCTTC

D: .
size: .
V: TRBV13
J: TRBJ1-4
CDR3: CASSLQVSNEKLFF
DNA: TGTGCCAGCAGCCTACAGGTGTCTAATGAAAAACTGTTTTTT

D: .
size: .
V: TRBV6-1
J: TRBJ1-2
CDR3: CASRTFQGMGGYTF
DNA: TGTGCCAGCAGGACCTTTCAGGGGATGGGCGGCTACACCTTC

D: TRBD1
size: .
V: TRBV19
J: TRBJ2-2
CDR3: CASSIDRRDRFSTGELFF
DNA: TGTGCCAGTAGTATAGACCGGCGGGACAGGTTTTCCACCGGGGAGCTGTTTTTT

D: .
size: .
V: TRBV5-4
J: TRBJ1-1
CDR3: CASSALGQGGFF
DNA: TGTGCCAGCAGCGCCTTGGGACAAGGAGGTTTCTTT

D: .
size: once
V: TRBV29-1
J: TRBJ2-3
CDR3: CSVELGGGDTQYF
DNA: TGCAGCGTTGAATTGGGTGGAGGGGATACGCAGTATTTT

D: TRBD1
size: .
V: TRBV7-8
J: TRBJ1-1
CDR3: CASSLGAFRGRDTEAFF
DNA: TGTGCCAGCAGCTTAGGGGCCTTCAGGGGGCGGGACACTGAAGCTTTCTTT

D: .
size: .
V: TRBV10-3
J: TRBJ2-5
CDR3: CAISEGQQETQYF
DNA: TGTGCCATCAGTGAGGGACAGCAAGAGACCCAGTACTTC

D: .
size: .
V: TRBV6-6
J: TRBJ1-1
CDR3: CASSYGGLTEAFF
DNA: TGTGCCAGCAGTTACGGCGGGCTCACTGAAGCTTTCTTT

D: TRBD2
size: .
V: TRBV10-1
J: TRBJ2-1
CDR3: CASSERGLAGGNEQFF
DNA: TGCGCCAGCAGTGAGAGGGGGTTAGCGGGGGGAAATGAGCAGTTCTTC

D: .
size: .
V: TRBV4-1
J: TRBJ2-2
CDR3: CASSHPAASKTGELFF
DNA: TGCGCCAGCAGTCACCCAGCGGCGTCTAAGACCGGGGAGCTGTTTTTT

D: TRBD2
size: .
V: TRBV9
J: TRBJ2-7
CDR3: CASSVGSGSPYEQYF
DNA: TGTGCCAGCAGCGTAGGTAGCGGGAGTCCGTACGAGCAGTACTTC

D: TRBD1
size: .
V: TRBV19
J: TRBJ1-5
CDR3: CASSRDSQPQHF
DNA: TGTGCCAGTAGTAGGGACAGCCAGCCCCAGCATTTT

D: .
size: .
V: TRBV9
J: TRBJ1-5
CDR3: CASSAPGSGNQPQHF
DNA: TGTGCCAGCAGCGCCCCGGGGTCGGGCAATCAGCCCCAGCATTTT

D: .
size: .
V: TRBV18
J: TRBJ1-1
CDR3: CASSPRGQTRNTEAFF
DNA: TGTGCCAGCTCACCACGCGGGCAGACGAGGAACACTGAAGCTTTCTTT

D: .
size: .
V: TRBV28
J: TRBJ1-1
CDR3: CASSLTQGLAFF
DNA: TGTGCCAGCAGTTTAACCCAGGGTCTGGCTTTCTTT

D: TRBD1
size: .
V: TRBV5-1
J: TRBJ2-5
CDR3: CASRPGTAQETQYF
DNA: TGCGCCAGCAGGCCCGGGACAGCCCAAGAGACCCAGTACTTC

D: TRBD1
size: .
V: TRBV5-6
J: TRBJ1-1
CDR3: CASSFELGQKNTEAFF
DNA: TGTGCCAGCAGCTTCGAACTGGGACAGAAGAACACTGAAGCTTTCTTT

D: TRBD2
size: .
V: TRBV10-2
J: TRBJ2-3
CDR3: CASSSIAGWPADTQYF
DNA: TGCGCCAGCAGCTCCATAGCGGGTTGGCCGGCAGATACGCAGTATTTT

D: TRBD1
size: .
V: TRBV10-2
J: TRBJ2-3
CDR3: CASAQGASTDTQYF
DNA: TGCGCCAGTGCCCAGGGGGCGAGCACAGATACGCAGTATTTT

D: .
size: .
V: TRBV6-6
J: TRBJ2-3
CDR3: CASSYSRGFVTDTQYF
DNA: TGTGCCAGCAGTTACTCACGGGGGTTCGTCACAGATACGCAGTATTTT

D: .
size: .
V: TRBV5-1
J: TRBJ2-1
CDR3: CASSLARGVAEQFF
DNA: TGCGCCAGCAGCTTGGCCAGGGGCGTTGCTGAGCAGTTCTTC

D: .
size: .
V: TRBV5-1
J: TRBJ2-1
CDR3: CASTRGTSSYNEQFF
DNA: TGCGCCAGCACCAGGGGGACTAGCTCCTACAATGAGCAGTTCTTC

D: .
size: .
V: TRBV2
J: TRBJ2-5
CDR3: CASSSQRQEAQYF
DNA: TGTGCCAGCAGTTCACAACGTCAAGAGGCCCAGTACTTC

D: .
size: .
V: TRBV19
J: TRBJ2-7
CDR3: CASSSGGSEQYF
DNA: TGTGCCAGTAGTAGTGGGGGGAGCGAGCAGTACTTC

D: TRBD2
size: .
V: TRBV18
J: TRBJ2-1
CDR3: CASSSLLAGSSYNEQFF
DNA: TGTGCCAGCTCATCCCTTCTAGCGGGGAGCTCCTACAATGAGCAGTTCTTC

D: .
size: .
V: TRBV2
J: TRBJ1-4
CDR3: CASSESRLSNEKLFF
DNA: TGTGCCAGCAGTGAAAGCAGGTTATCTAATGAAAAACTGTTTTTT

D: .
size: .
V: TRBV30
J: TRBJ2-3
CDR3: CAWSGSFDTQYF
DNA: TGTGCCTGGAGTGGTTCCTTCGATACGCAGTATTTT

D: .
size: .
V: TRBV5-1
J: TRBJ1-1
CDR3: CASSRGGTQLSNTEAFF
DNA: TGCGCCAGCAGCCGCGGAGGGACGCAGCTATCGAACACTGAAGCTTTCTTT

D: TRBD2
size: .
V: TRBV27
J: TRBJ2-4
CDR3: CASSYGSGGRNIQYF
DNA: TGTGCCAGCAGTTATGGTAGCGGGGGGAGGAACATTCAGTACTTC

D: TRBD1
size: .
V: TRBV5-1
J: TRBJ1-2
CDR3: CASSYGLRQGLGGYTF
DNA: TGCGCCAGCAGCTATGGTCTACGACAGGGTCTCGGCGGCTACACCTTC

D: TRBD2
size: .
V: TRBV7-9
J: TRBJ2-7
CDR3: CASSLARGAFYEQYF
DNA: TGTGCCAGCAGCCTAGCGCGGGGGGCATTCTACGAGCAGTACTTC

D: TRBD1
size: .
V: TRBV2
J: TRBJ2-5
CDR3: CASSGQGLGETQYF
DNA: TGTGCCAGCAGTGGACAGGGGTTAGGGGAGACCCAGTACTTC

D: TRBD1
size: .
V: TRBV7-2
J: TRBJ2-4
CDR3: CASSEGQGRAKNIQYF
DNA: TGTGCCAGCAGCGAGGGACAGGGAAGAGCCAAAAACATTCAGTACTTC

D: .
size: once
V: TRBV7-8
J: TRBJ1-2
CDR3: CASSGGPNYGYTF
DNA: TGTGCCAGCAGTGGAGGCCCCAACTATGGCTACACCTTC